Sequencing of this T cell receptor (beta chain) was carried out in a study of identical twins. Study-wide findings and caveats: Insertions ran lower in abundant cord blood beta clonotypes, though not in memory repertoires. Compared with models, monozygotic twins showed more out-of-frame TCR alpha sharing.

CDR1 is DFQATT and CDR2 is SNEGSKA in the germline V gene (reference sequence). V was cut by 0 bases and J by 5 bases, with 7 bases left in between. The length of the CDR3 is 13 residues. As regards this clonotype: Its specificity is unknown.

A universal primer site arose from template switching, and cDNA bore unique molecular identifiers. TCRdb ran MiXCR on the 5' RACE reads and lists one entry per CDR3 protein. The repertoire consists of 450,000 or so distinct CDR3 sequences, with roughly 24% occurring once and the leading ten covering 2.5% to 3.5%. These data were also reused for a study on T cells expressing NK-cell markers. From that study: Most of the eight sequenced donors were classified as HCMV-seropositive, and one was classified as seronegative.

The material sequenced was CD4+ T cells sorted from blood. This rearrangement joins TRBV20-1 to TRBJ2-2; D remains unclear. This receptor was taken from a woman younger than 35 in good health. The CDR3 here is CSARELGTGELFF. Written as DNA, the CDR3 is TGCAGTGCTAGAGAGCTGGGAACCGGGGAGCTGTTTTTT.